This section outlines one TCR beta chain sequence together with its context. Its target is unknown. In TCRdb, the 5' RACE reads were re-called with MiXCR into one record per CDR3 protein. This table has fewer than 650,000 distinct CDR3 sequences, more than 9% appearing once. The data derive from a study of identical twins. The study's findings and limits: Memory repertoires lacked the insertion deficit that abundant cord blood beta clonotypes showed. Invariant cells of the MAIT and iNKT types might have partly distorted the zero-insertion analyses.

These data are also associated with another study on yellow fever vaccine responses in identical twins.

This sequence originates from a woman between 18 and 29 years old in good health. The sample taken for sequencing was PBMCs.

Here the CDR3 DNA reads TGTGCCAGCAGCCAACCCAGCGAACCCTACAATGAGCAGTTCTTC. This encodes CASSQPSEPYNEQFF. The rearrangement links TRBV4-2 to TRBJ2-1; no reliable D call. The V and J ends lost 2 bases and 2 bases respectively, with 10 bases between them. CDR1 and CDR2 from the germline V gene are LGHNA and YNFKEQ. This CDR3 comprises 15 residues.